This TCR beta chain was sequenced for a study of molecular identifiers for immune sequencing clone quantification. It was with previously described methods and listed TCR primers that bulk TCR libraries were made. TCRdb re-called the PCR reads through MiXCR, storing one row per CDR3 protein. The profile shows roughly 90,000 distinct CDR3 sequences, approximately 25% of them singletons. CDR3 length equals 13 residues. Germline V gene lookup returns CDR1 SGHAT and CDR2 FQNNGV. V gave up 3 bases and J gave up 2 bases, with 7 bases separating them. The chain carries TRBV11-2 and TRBJ2-5, with D unclear. The sequence came from a human donor in good health. Some libraries in this study had Jurkat cell RNA spiked in. Sequencing used naive CD8+ T cells from blood, with Jurkat cell RNA spiked in. Specified subset: FACS-sorted CD8+CD4-CCR7+CD45RA+ naive T cells. The CDR3 coding sequence is TGTGCCAGCAGCTTCCCGGGTCAAGAGACCCAGTACTTC. Protein product: CASSFPGQETQYF.